These 28 T cell receptor beta chains were all obtained from the same sample, sequenced in a study of regulatory T cells in long-lasting Graves disease. Assembly of TCR beta libraries relied on iRepertoire HTBI primers together with Arm-PCR of CDR3 regions. TCRdb used MiXCR to reprocess the multiplex PCR reads, holding one entry per CDR3 protein. The sample carries hundreds of thousands of distinct CDR3 sequences, 16% recorded once. Time point denoted: newly diagnosed GD, antithyroid drugs for less than 3 months. From RNA extracted from PBMCs, the TCR library was made. The sample was also reused in another study, on T cells in Graves' hyperthyroidism and ophthalmopathy.

Sequencing used peripheral blood mononuclear cells (PBMCs), obtained at new diagnosis, from a patient treated with antithyroid drugs. Receptor source: a woman aged 25-40 years with Graves disease.

The rearrangement joins TRBV30 to TRBJ1-4, with a tentative D call TRBD1 (6 bases). Germline assignment: CDR1 GTSNPN and CDR2 SVGIG (reference sequence). V gave up 5 bases and J gave up 7 bases, with 14 bases separating them. This CDR3 comprises 13 residues. The CDR3 nucleotides read TGTGCCTGGGCTACAGGGACGGGTGAAAAACTGTTTTTT. Protein sequence: CAWATGTGEKLFF.

In this sample, this clonotype turned up many times. The chain links TRBV28 to TRBJ1-5; D uncertain. The CDR3 consists of 14 residues. V gave up 5 bases and J gave up 6 bases, with 14 bases separating them. CDR1 and CDR2 from the germline V gene are MDHEN and SYDVKM. CDR3 loop: CASSDPGQAQPQHF. The CDR3 DNA sequence: TGTGCCAGCAGTGACCCCGGTCAAGCTCAGCCCCAGCATTTT.

The gene calls are TRBV6-1 and TRBJ1-5; D is unclear. CDR3 length equals 17 residues. CDR1 MNHNS and CDR2 SASEGT come from the germline V gene. Between the trimmed V and J ends, which lost 2 bases and 0 bases, there was a span of 14 bases. This CDR3 reads CASSEIRGAYSNQPQHF. The CDR3 coding sequence is TGTGCCAGCAGTGAAATCCGGGGTGCGTATAGCAATCAGCCCCAGCATTTT.

Only a few counts were recorded for this clonotype. The chain is built from TRBV27 and TRBJ2-7; D is possibly TRBD1 or TRBD2 (5 bases each). From germline, CDR1 is MNHEY and CDR2 SMNVEV (reference sequence). The CDR3 runs 14 residues. Trimming left V 5 bases short and J 5 bases short, with 16 bases between. The CDR3 is CASSRTGTVDEQYF. The CDR3 nucleotides are TGTGCCAGCAGTAGGACCGGGACGGTGGACGAGCAGTACTTC.

The V and J genes are TRBV5-1 and TRBJ2-7; 7 nucleotides line up with TRBD2. Looked up from germline, CDR1 is SGHRS and CDR2 is YFSETQ. The V segment lost 4 bases and the J segment 3 bases; nucleotides outside the gene matches: 16. The CDR3 loop spans 17 amino acids. The DNA for the CDR3 is TGCGCCAGCAGCAGGGTTAGCGGGTCCACGAGAGGCTACGAGCAGTACTTC. It yields the protein CASSRVSGSTRGYEQYF.

This clonotype was picked up a small number of times. The genes are TRBV7-2 and TRBJ1-1, with D hard to call. With 0 bases removed from V and 1 base from J, the gap between germline ends came to 6 bases. This CDR3 spans 14 amino acids. Germline assignment: CDR1 SGHTA and CDR2 FQGNSA. The chain's CDR3 is CASSLAPENTEAFF. The DNA of the CDR3 is TGTGCCAGCAGCTTAGCCCCAGAGAACACTGAAGCTTTCTTT.

There are many counts of this clonotype. V is TRBV7-2 and J is TRBJ2-7, with D tentatively TRBD1 (6 bases). With 4 bases removed from V and 6 bases from J, the gap between germline ends came to 10 bases. The CDR3 totals 12 residues. From germline, CDR1 is SGHTA and CDR2 FQGNSA. CDR3 residues: CASSSTGREQYF. Written as DNA, the CDR3 is TGTGCCAGCAGCTCGACAGGACGCGAGCAGTACTTC.

This clonotype was counted between two and nine times. V and J are TRBV20-1 and TRBJ1-6; D is perhaps TRBD1 (6 bases). The ends were cut back, 3 bases at V and 7 bases at J, with 13 bases in the middle. Germline-derived CDR1 and CDR2 are DFQATT and SNEGSKA (reference sequence). The CDR3 sequence is 14 residues long. As DNA, the CDR3 is TGCAGTGCTAGCCAAGGACAGACCAATTCACCCCTCCACTTT. Its translation: CSASQGQTNSPLHF.

The chain is built from TRBV15 and TRBJ1-5; D gene uncertain. V lost 4 bases, J lost 0 bases, and 16 bases lay in between. The CDR3 has 17 amino acids. Looked up from germline, CDR1 is LNHNV and CDR2 is YYDKDF (reference sequence). CDR3 in DNA: TGTGCCACCAGCAAGCACCGAACGGAAAATAGCAATCAGCCCCAGCATTTT. This codes for CATSKHRTENSNQPQHF. The variable domain in full, with the rest retrieved from reference TRBV15 and TRBJ1-5, is DAMVIQNPRYQVTQFGKPVTLSCSQTLNHNVMYWYQQKSSQAPKLLFHYYDKDFNNEADTPDNFQSRRPNTSFCFLDIRSPGLGDTAMYLCATSKHRTENSNQPQHFGDGTRLSIL.

This chain uses TRBV12-3 or TRBV12-4 with TRBJ2-3; 10 bases line up with TRBD1. The last part of the DNA fits TRBJ2-5 better; the J call may be wrong. This CDR3 contains 16 residues. CDR3 in DNA: TGTGCCAGCAGTACTCGGGACAGGGGAGGGGGGGAGACCCAGTACTTC. Amino acid sequence: CASSTRDRGGGETQYF.

This clonotype appeared once. A read error may account for a junction end that differs from germline. The chain uses TRBV7-7 and TRBJ1-3; D is perhaps TRBD1 (6 bases). The CDR3 is 15 amino acids. Germline CDR1 reads SSHAT; CDR2 reads FNYEAQ (reference sequence). CDR3 sequence (DNA): TGTGCTAGCAGCCAGAGTGGGGGGCCCGGAAACACCATATATTTT. It specifies CASSQSGGPGNTIYF.

This clonotype was detected only a few times. The rearrangement uses TRBV28 and TRBJ2-2; 8 positions agree with TRBD2. This CDR3 region has 16 residues. V lost 4 bases and J lost 3; bases outside the gene matches: 7. Germline loops: CDR1 MDHEN, CDR2 SYDVKM. CDR3 sequence: CASSSRGGWDTGELFF. CDR3 sequence (DNA): TGTGCCAGCAGTTCCCGGGGGGGTTGGGACACCGGGGAGCTGTTTTTT.

The rearrangement links TRBV5-1 to TRBJ2-3; D may correspond to TRBD1 or TRBD2 (5 bases each). CDR3 length: 15 amino acids. Trimming left V 0 bases short and J 2 bases short, with 10 bases between. Germline V CDR1 and CDR2: SGHRS, YFSETQ. The CDR3 here is CASSLGGVYTDTQYF. CDR3 bases: TGCGCCAGCAGCTTGGGAGGGGTGTACACAGATACGCAGTATTTT.

J is TRBJ2-1 and V is TRBV5-6, with a possible D match to TRBD2 (6 bases). The closer fit of TRBJ2-5 to the DNA end suggests the J call may be wrong. Germline V gene sequence: CDR1 SGHDT, CDR2 YYEEEE. This CDR3 region has 16 residues. CDR3 nucleotide sequence: TGTGCCAGCAGCTTGCTCTATCTTGGAGGGGAGGAGACCCAGTACTTC. Amino acids: CASSLLYLGGEETQYF.

This clonotype was seen at least ten times. The chain is built from TRBV7-9 and TRBJ2-5, with D perhaps assigned TRBD1 or TRBD2 (7 bases each). This CDR3 has 16 amino acids. V was shortened by 5 bases and J by 5 bases, with 21 bases between the two germline ends. Germline V CDR1 and CDR2: SEHNR, FQNEAQ (reference sequence). CDR3 nucleotide sequence: TGTGCCAGCAGCATCCCGCGATCAGGGGGGGTGGAGACCCAGTACTTC. Translation: CASSIPRSGGVETQYF.

This clonotype showed up many times. The chain couples TRBV10-3 to TRBJ1-1; possible D gene TRBD1, 5 bases. This CDR3 has 17 amino acids. The germline CDR1 and CDR2 sequences are ENHRY and SYGVKD. Deletions cut 8 bases from V and 0 bases from J, with 22 bases between. In DNA, the CDR3 is TGTGCCATCCGGGAGGGGACGACAGTGGGAATGAACACTGAAGCTTTCTTT. This encodes CAIREGTTVGMNTEAFF.

About this clonotype: At one boundary the junction diverges from the germline segment, which might be a read error. The chain couples TRBV2 to TRBJ2-7; D is unclear. This CDR3 has 12 amino acids. Germline lookup yields CDR1 SNHLY and CDR2 FYNNEI. The CDR3 DNA reads as TGTGCCGGCAGTTCCGGGTCCAGGGAGCAGTACTTC. The encoded protein is CAGSSGSREQYF.

In its sample, this clonotype was seen a few times. The chain combines TRBV18 with TRBJ1-5; TRBD1 matches 9 bases. This CDR3 is built from 18 residues. Losses at the gene ends were 4 bases for V and 0 bases for J; bases not matched to a gene: 10. Germline V gene data show CDR1 as KGHSH and CDR2 as LQKENI. The CDR3 DNA sequence: TGTGCCAGCTCACGTACAGGGGGCGGTGGCTTTAGCAATCAGCCCCAGCATTTT. Amino acid sequence: CASSRTGGGGFSNQPQHF.

The sample holds many counts of this clonotype. The rearrangement uses TRBV29-1 and TRBJ1-1; no clear D. V lost 5 bases and J 1 base, leaving 5 bases between the germline ends. The CDR3 loop spans 11 amino acids. CDR1 SQVTM and CDR2 ANQGSEA come from the germline V gene. The CDR3 DNA is TGCAGCGTTCAGGCGAACACTGAAGCTTTCTTT. Protein product: CSVQANTEAFF.

This clonotype was seen many times. The gene calls are TRBV6-2 or TRBV6-3 and TRBJ1-5, with 9 bases identical to TRBD1. There are 12 residues in the CDR3. J was trimmed by 7 bases and V by 8 bases; bases with no gene match: 3. The germline V gene has CDR1 MNHEY and CDR2 SVGEGT. The CDR3 bases are TGTGCCAGCCGGACAGGGGAACAGCCCCAGCATTTT. It translates to CASRTGEQPQHF.

This clonotype has ten or more counts. The rearrangement links TRBV18 to TRBJ1-1; perhaps TRBD1 as D (6 bases). In germline, CDR1 is KGHSH, CDR2 LQKENI. There are 14 residues in the CDR3. V gave up 3 bases and J gave up 2 bases, with 10 bases separating them. This chain's CDR3 is CASSPQGFNTEAFF. Written as DNA, the CDR3 is TGTGCCAGCTCACCGCAGGGGTTCAACACTGAAGCTTTCTTT. The full variable domain, with the rest looked up from reference TRBV18 and TRBJ1-1, is NAGVMQNPRHLVRRRGQEARLRCSPMKGHSHVYWYRQLPEEGLKFMVYLQKENIIDESGMPKERFSAEFPKEGPSILRIQQVVRGDSAAYFCASSPQGFNTEAFFGQGTRLTVV.

This clonotype occurred a few times. This chain joins TRBV12-3 or TRBV12-4 and TRBJ2-7; weak D call: TRBD2 (6 bases). The V end was cut by 2 bases, the J end by 4 bases, with 15 bases between. The CDR3 runs 15 residues. The CDR3 DNA reads as TGTGCCAGCAGTTTAACGTACGGGAGTAGGTACGAGCAGTACTTC. Translation gives CASSLTYGSRYEQYF.

This clonotype was seen a few times. CDR3 sequence: CASSSSRGELFF. In DNA form, the CDR3 reads TGTGCCAGCAGCTCTTCCAGGGGGGAGCTGTTTTTT. The chain couples TRBV12-3 or TRBV12-4 to TRBJ2-2, with unresolved D. There are 12 residues in the CDR3. V lost 6 bases and J 8 bases, leaving 10 bases between the germline ends.

Note on this clonotype: A much bigger clone sits one base away, suggesting this may be a read error. The chain couples TRBV6-2 or TRBV6-3 to TRBJ1-2; TRBD1 matches 7 bases. There are 13 residues in the CDR3. V was clipped by 5 bases and J by 11 bases; unmatched bases: 11. Per the germline V gene, CDR1 is MNHEY and CDR2 is SVGEGT. CDR3 residues: CASSDLQTGLYTF. CDR3 bases: TGTGCCAGCAGTGATTTGCAGACAGGGTTGTACACCTTC.

This clonotype was seen many times. The chain is built from TRBV6-1 and TRBJ2-7; D could derive from TRBD1 or TRBD2 (5 bases each). Trimming removed 6 bases from V and 1 base from J, with 13 bases in between. This CDR3 region has 14 residues. The germline CDR1 and CDR2 sequences are MNHNS and SASEGT. The CDR3 loop is CASRGTAFSYEQYF. CDR3 nucleotides: TGTGCCAGCAGGGGGACCGCTTTTTCCTACGAGCAGTACTTC.

This clonotype was detected many times. The J gene is TRBJ2-1, the V gene TRBV15, with 8 bases aligning to TRBD1. The V gene end was trimmed by 2 bases and the J gene end by 9 bases; junction bases not matched to a gene: 12. The CDR3 extends over 16 amino acids. The germline V gene has CDR1 LNHNV and CDR2 YYDKDF (reference sequence). As DNA, the CDR3 is TGTGCCACCAGCAGATCGGGGCAGGGGGCGGTCGGTGAGCAGTTCTTC. Its protein is CATSRSGQGAVGEQFF.

This clonotype was counted ten times or more. The rearrangement joins TRBV28 to TRBJ2-5; TRBD2 is a possible D gene (6 bases). V lost 3 bases, J lost 5 bases, and 19 bases lay in between. Per the germline V gene, CDR1 is MDHEN and CDR2 is SYDVKM. The length of the CDR3 is 16 residues. The CDR3 loop reads CASSFESGSGGETQYF. The CDR3 DNA sequence: TGTGCCAGCAGTTTCGAGTCTGGAAGTGGGGGGGAGACCCAGTACTTC.

The sample holds a few counts of this clonotype. The chain joins TRBV7-2 to TRBJ2-3; 11 nucleotides align to TRBD2. This CDR3 has 18 residues. CDR1 and CDR2 (germline): SGHTA, FQGNSA. Trimming cost V 4 bases and J 2 bases; bases outside gene matches: 11. The CDR3 sequence: CASSSPRTSGSHTDTQYF. CDR3 sequence (DNA): TGTGCCAGCAGCTCTCCTAGGACTAGCGGGTCGCACACAGATACGCAGTATTTT.